This is a list of T cell receptor beta chains from one sample in a study of regulatory dendritic cells for organ transplantation. Method: immunoSEQ multiplex PCR; TCRdb's copy keeps in-frame clones and lacks some. The table has around 13,000 clones, about four fifths seen once; the top ten hold 0.9% to 1.2%. Their specific antigens are unknown. Sequencing was carried out using naive CD8+ T cells from blood cultured with regulatory dendritic cells. These receptors were collected from a human donor in good health. Both conserved end residues are part of each CDR3. Each record gives: clone size, D gene, V gene, J gene, CDR3 protein, CDR3 DNA. D genes are given only for firm matches. Not every row has a clone size; where given, it reads once, few, many or a size class.

>few|-|TRBV5-4|TRBJ2-7
CASSYRYGEQYF
TGTGCCAGCAGCTACCGCTACGGCGAGCAGTACTTC
>-|TRBD1|TRBV5-6|TRBJ2-7
CASSGTDGQVTYEQYF
TGTGCCAGCAGCGGAACCGATGGACAGGTCACCTACGAGCAGTACTTC
>-|TRBD1|TRBV9|TRBJ1-6
CASSPRDSGTSPLHF
TGTGCCAGCAGCCCTCGGGACAGTGGGACTTCACCCCTCCACTTT
>-|TRBD1|TRBV9|TRBJ2-7
CASSVGTGAYEQYF
TGTGCCAGCAGCGTAGGGACAGGGGCCTACGAGCAGTACTTC
>-|TRBD2|TRBV7-8|TRBJ2-7
CASSLGPAGAREQYF
TGTGCCAGCAGCTTAGGCCCAGCGGGGGCGAGGGAGCAGTACTTC
>-|TRBD1|TRBV4-3|TRBJ2-1
CASSQEGDRVYEQFF
TGCGCCAGCAGCCAAGAGGGGGACAGGGTTTACGAGCAGTTCTTC
>-|TRBD1|TRBV4-3|TRBJ1-4
CASSQDRTGGEKLFF
TGCGCCAGCAGCCAAGATAGGACAGGGGGTGAAAAACTGTTTTTT
>few|-|TRBV2|TRBJ1-5
CASRPRLDGGDQPQHF
TGTGCCAGCAGACCGCGACTTGATGGGGGGGATCAGCCCCAGCATTTT
>once|-|TRBV18|TRBJ2-1
CASSPVGGQVHEQFF
TGTGCCAGCTCACCAGTCGGGGGGCAGGTCCATGAGCAGTTCTTC
>-|-|TRBV2|TRBJ2-7
CASSDRGVLYEQYF
TGTGCCAGCAGTGACAGGGGGGTCTTGTACGAGCAGTACTTC
>once|TRBD1|TRBV19|TRBJ2-3
CASSQDRVVSDTQYF
TGTGCCAGTAGTCAGGACAGGGTAGTGTCTGATACGCAGTATTTT
>-|-|TRBV15|TRBJ2-3
CATSPPRSLNTQYF
TGTGCCACCAGCCCCCCGAGGAGCCTAAATACGCAGTATTTT
>-|-|TRBV6-5|TRBJ2-3
CASSYSGPTTDTQYF
TGTGCCAGCAGTTACTCGGGCCCGACCACAGATACGCAGTATTTT
>-|-|TRBV11-2|TRBJ2-7
CASRGDWSYEQYF
TGTGCCAGCAGAGGGGACTGGTCCTACGAGCAGTACTTC
>once|TRBD1|TRBV5-6|TRBJ1-3
CASSLAGGGNTIYF
TGTGCCAGCAGCTTGGCAGGGGGAGGAAACACCATATATTTT
>-|-|TRBV27|TRBJ2-2
CASSFMVSENTGELFF
TGTGCCAGCAGTTTTATGGTCTCAGAGAACACCGGGGAGCTGTTTTTT
>-|-|TRBV7-2|TRBJ1-1
CASSLGVDMNTEAFF
TGTGCCAGCAGCTTAGGGGTTGACATGAACACTGAAGCTTTCTTT
>-|TRBD1|TRBV27|TRBJ2-7
CASGTGGYEQYF
TGTGCCAGCGGGACAGGGGGCTACGAGCAGTACTTC
>-|-|TRBV10-3|TRBJ2-1
CAAWTQISNEQFF
TGTGCCGCCTGGACTCAAATATCGAATGAGCAGTTCTTC
>-|-|TRBV13|TRBJ2-3
CASSLVTSTDTQYF
TGTGCCAGCAGCTTAGTGACTAGCACAGATACGCAGTATTTT
>-|TRBD1|TRBV11-1|TRBJ1-4
CASSGTGDEKLFF
TGTGCCAGCAGTGGGACAGGTGATGAAAAACTGTTTTTT
>-|TRBD2|TRBV9|TRBJ2-1
CASSVGLQGGLNEQFF
TGTGCCAGCAGCGTAGGGCTTCAGGGAGGGCTTAATGAGCAGTTCTTC
>once|TRBD1|TRBV7-9|TRBJ2-5
CASSPGTDQETQYF
TGTGCCAGCAGCCCCGGGACAGACCAAGAGACCCAGTACTTC
>-|-|TRBV29-1|TRBJ2-2
CSARTTEPSNTGELFF
TGCAGCGCCCGGACGACAGAACCTTCGAACACCGGGGAGCTGTTTTTT
>-|TRBD2|TRBV4-3|TRBJ2-3
CASSQGVGGITDTQYF
TGCGCCAGCAGCCAAGGGGTGGGGGGGATTACAGATACGCAGTATTTT
>-|TRBD1|TRBV6-5|TRBJ1-3
CASSRNRGPRNTIYF
TGTGCCAGCAGTCGAAACAGGGGCCCCCGAAACACCATATATTTT
>-|TRBD2|TRBV7-2|TRBJ2-7
CASSATSSGGRSYEQYF
TGTGCCAGCAGCGCAACCTCTAGCGGGGGCCGCTCCTACGAGCAGTACTTC
>-|TRBD1|TRBV27|TRBJ1-2
CASRTGGYGYTF
TGTGCCAGCCGGACAGGGGGCTATGGCTACACCTTC
>-|-|TRBV5-6|TRBJ1-2
CASSLGGGTLTNYGYTF
TGTGCCAGCAGCTTGGGCGGGGGGACGTTAACCAACTATGGCTACACCTTC
>-|TRBD2|TRBV4-1|TRBJ2-5
CASSQPGTTQETQYF
TGCGCCAGCAGCCAACCCGGGACTACACAAGAGACCCAGTACTTC
>few|TRBD2|TRBV5-4|TRBJ2-2
CASSRGDRVGTGELFF
TGTGCCAGCAGTCGGGGGGACCGGGTCGGAACCGGGGAGCTGTTTTTT
>-|TRBD1|TRBV11-3|TRBJ2-3
CASSYQGAFTDTQYF
TGTGCCAGCAGCTATCAGGGGGCCTTCACAGATACGCAGTATTTT
>-|TRBD2|TRBV7-6|TRBJ2-1
CASSFGGGGTYNEQFF
TGTGCCAGCAGCTTTGGCGGGGGGGGGACCTACAATGAGCAGTTCTTC
>-|-|TRBV19|TRBJ1-5
CASSTGIQPQHF
TGTGCCAGTAGTACAGGGATCCAGCCCCAGCATTTT
>-|-|TRBV7-8|TRBJ2-7
CASTLDPDYEQYF
TGTGCCAGCACCCTAGATCCGGACTACGAGCAGTACTTC
>-|TRBD2|TRBV27|TRBJ2-1
CASSLTSGGGNEQFF
TGTGCCAGCAGCCTTACTAGCGGGGGAGGAAATGAGCAGTTCTTC
>once|-|TRBV19|TRBJ1-5
CASSIDGSGNQPQHF
TGTGCCAGTAGTATAGATGGCAGCGGCAATCAGCCCCAGCATTTT
>-|TRBD1|TRBV5-1|TRBJ2-3
CASGSGTGGSDTQYF
TGCGCCAGCGGATCCGGGACAGGGGGCTCTGATACGCAGTATTTT
>-|-|TRBV27|TRBJ2-1
CASSAEVYNEQFF
TGTGCCAGCAGTGCGGAGGTCTACAATGAGCAGTTCTTC
>-|TRBD1|TRBV15|TRBJ2-3
CATSRGDRGTDTQYF
TGTGCCACCAGCAGAGGGGACAGGGGCACAGATACGCAGTATTTT
>-|-|TRBV7-8|TRBJ1-1
CASSPIAGRDTEAFF
TGTGCCAGCAGCCCAATAGCGGGCAGGGACACTGAAGCTTTCTTT
>-|TRBD2|TRBV19|TRBJ2-3
CASSLGTSGGLDTQYF
TGTGCCAGTAGTTTGGGGACTAGCGGGGGGCTTGATACGCAGTATTTT
>-|-|TRBV2|TRBJ1-4
CASTMPRGEETNEKLFF
TGTGCCAGCACTATGCCGCGGGGCGAAGAAACTAATGAAAAACTGTTTTTT
>-|-|TRBV19|TRBJ1-1
CASGQVSRNTEAFF
TGTGCCTCAGGCCAAGTTAGTCGGAACACTGAAGCTTTCTTT
>few|-|TRBV4-2|TRBJ2-1
CASSQAPGTPKGTYNEQFF
TGTGCCAGCAGCCAAGCCCCCGGGACTCCAAAGGGCACCTACAATGAGCAGTTCTTC
>once|-|TRBV9|TRBJ1-5
CASSVGGTSNQPQHF
TGTGCCAGCAGCGTAGGCGGGACTAGCAATCAGCCCCAGCATTTT
>-|TRBD1|TRBV29-1|TRBJ1-2
CSVEGTGSIYGYTF
TGCAGCGTTGAAGGGACAGGGAGTATCTATGGCTACACCTTC
>-|TRBD1|TRBV19|TRBJ2-7
CASSMWTGSTYEQYF
TGTGCCAGTAGTATGTGGACAGGGAGCACCTACGAGCAGTACTTC
>-|TRBD2|TRBV9|TRBJ2-7
CASSGGGGRSSYEQYF
TGTGCCAGCAGCGGCGGGGGGGGACGGAGCTCCTACGAGCAGTACTTC
>-|-|TRBV7-9|TRBJ1-5
CASSLTSENQPQHF
TGTGCCAGCAGCTTAACGTCAGAAAATCAGCCCCAGCATTTT
>few|-|TRBV18|TRBJ2-7
CASSPEDSYEQYF
TGTGCCAGCTCACCCGAGGACAGCTACGAGCAGTACTTC
>-|-|TRBV13|TRBJ1-6
CASSPGLGQDLHF
TGTGCCAGCAGCCCGGGTTTGGGGCAGGACCTCCACTTT
>once|-|TRBV5-6|TRBJ1-4
CASSLWALSANEKLFF
TGTGCCAGCAGCTTGTGGGCACTCTCAGCTAATGAAAAACTGTTTTTT
>-|TRBD1|TRBV7-8|TRBJ2-1
CASSYLTGERDNEQFF
TGTGCCAGCAGCTACCTCACAGGGGAAAGGGACAATGAGCAGTTCTTC